The sequence of this T cell receptor beta chain was determined in a study of blood T cell repertoires in COVID-19. Overall study context: Some COVID-19 samples were acute and others convalescent; all came from the United States, Italy and Spain. From T cells, B-cell-depleted T cells, or PBMCs came the material, which was cDNA or gDNA.

Some clones are missing from TCRdb's copy, which holds only in-frame ones; the method was immunoSEQ multiplex PCR. The data show about 310,000 clones, about nine tenths seen once. CDR1 is SGDLS, CDR2 YYNGEE, per germline. V was cut by 4 bases and J by 1 base, with 12 bases left in between. The CDR3 is made up of 15 amino acids. The chain recombines TRBV9 with TRBJ2-1; weak D call: TRBD2 (6 bases). The clonotype was recovered from a man aged 50-60 years with active or convalescent COVID-19. The sequenced material came from peripheral blood. The CDR3 loop is CASSTTGTSYNEQFF. In DNA form, the CDR3 reads TGTGCCAGCAGCACAACCGGGACTTCCTACAATGAGCAGTTCTTC.